This T cell receptor (beta chain) is from a study of blood T cells in healthy people across ages. General study points: Roughly linear declines in TCR beta diversity per million T cells occurred with age.

With regard to this clonotype: As yet, its antigen is unknown.

A second PCR, run for roughly 7 to 11 cycles, used a sample-barcoded 5' primer plus a J-beta primer mix. From the 5' RACE reads, TCRdb called clonotypes with MiXCR, one entry per CDR3 protein. The sample records around 820,000 distinct CDR3 sequences, around a quarter being singletons. V lost 6 bases to trimming and J lost 0 bases; unmatched junction nucleotides: 7. The CDR3 has 16 amino acids. CDR1 and CDR2 (germline): MNHEY, SVGEGT. These same records also appear under a second study, on T cells of mothers and their children.

Sequenced input: blood. This sequence was found in a boy aged 10-17 years in good health. This rearrangement joins TRBV6-2 or TRBV6-3 to TRBJ2-7, with 11 bases aligning to TRBD1. The DNA for the CDR3 is TGTGCCAGCAGATCCGCCGGGACAGGGGGCTCCTACGAGCAGTACTTC. Amino acid sequence: CASRSAGTGGSYEQYF.